The 6 T cell receptor beta chains listed next were all sequenced from one sample in a study of blood T cell repertoires in COVID-19. Profiling relied on immunoSEQ multiplex PCR, and the TCRdb table lists in-frame clones only, not all of them. The sample records around 300,000 clones, just under 90% being singletons. Sequencing used peripheral blood. The receptors were sampled from a woman between 50 and 59 years old with COVID-19, enrolled during active disease.

V gene TRBV5-4 combines with J gene TRBJ2-7; a possible D gene is TRBD1 (5 bases). In germline, CDR1 is SGHNT, CDR2 YYREEE (reference sequence). The CDR3 loop spans 12 amino acids. Trimming shortened V by 2 bases and J by 3 bases, and 6 bases separated the two germline ends. DNA of the CDR3: TGTGCCAGCAGCTTCGGACACTACGAGCAGTACTTC. Translation gives CASSFGHYEQYF.

J is TRBJ2-3 and V is TRBV12-5; maybe TRBD2 (5 bases). The CDR3 runs 14 residues. The V and J ends lost 2 bases and 3 bases respectively, with 9 bases between them. Germline CDR1 and CDR2: LGHNT and FRNRAP. The CDR3 DNA is TGTGCTAGTGGTTTGAGCGGTGGAACAGATACGCAGTATTTT. The encoded protein is CASGLSGGTDTQYF.

This sequence joins TRBV29-1 and TRBJ2-2; no clear D. V lost 4 bases to trimming and J lost 6 bases, with 15 bases between them. The CDR3 extends over 14 amino acids. Germline CDR1 and CDR2: SQVTM and ANQGSEA. DNA of the CDR3: TGCAGCGTTGCAGCTAGAGAGTTTTCCGGGGAGCTGTTTTTT. Amino acid sequence: CSVAAREFSGELFF.

This clone was observed a single time. The chain is built from TRBV11-2 and TRBJ1-3, with D maybe TRBD1 (6 bases). Germline CDR1 SGHAT, CDR2 FQNNGV. This CDR3 region has 16 residues. The ends were cut back, 6 bases at V and 1 base at J, with 16 bases in the middle. Here the CDR3 DNA reads TGTGCCAGCAGTGACCCCACAGGGCCTTCTGGAAACACCATATATTTT. Translating it yields CASSDPTGPSGNTIYF. Full variable domain (outside the CDR3, taken from reference TRBV11-2 and TRBJ1-3): EAGVAQSPRYKIIEKRQSVAFWCNPISGHATLYWYQQILGQGPKLLIQFQNNGVVDDSQLPKDRFSAERLKGVDSTLKIQPAKLEDSAVYLCASSDPTGPSGNTIYFGEGSWLTVV.

The J gene is TRBJ1-1, the V gene TRBV10-3, with a tentative D call TRBD1 (5 bases). This CDR3 spans 15 amino acids. The ends were cut back, 2 bases at V and 4 bases at J, with 14 bases in the middle. CDR1 ENHRY and CDR2 SYGVKD come from the germline V gene. Here the CDR3 reads CAISEGSPRATEAFF. CDR3 sequence (DNA): TGTGCCATCAGTGAGGGGTCTCCCAGGGCCACTGAAGCTTTCTTT.

The count of this clone is one. Here the CDR3 DNA reads TGTGCCAGCTCACCAGGGACACTGAGCACAGATACGCAGTATTTT. Translated: CASSPGTLSTDTQYF. The V and J genes are TRBV18 and TRBJ2-3; possibly TRBD1 for D (6 bases). V was shortened by 2 bases and J by 0 bases, with 9 bases between the two germline ends. The CDR3 covers 15 residues. Germline V gene data show CDR1 as KGHSH and CDR2 as LQKENI.